The sample holds a few counts of the clone carrying this T cell receptor (beta chain). Its antigen remains unidentified. Researchers gathered lesional scalp punch biopsies and peripheral blood from patients with alopecia areata. Trimming left V 5 bases short and J 3 bases short, with 11 bases between. The CDR3 spans 13 residues. In germline, CDR1 is SEHNR, CDR2 FQNEAQ (reference sequence). The data derive from a study of CD8+ T cells in alopecia areata. In each case, RNA was isolated and then reverse transcribed into cDNA as the sequencing template. Sequenced by immunoSEQ multiplex PCR; TCRdb stores in-frame clones only, minus some. The sample consists of about 120,000 clones, 49% of them appearing once. Study-level results: Scalp lesions, especially in alopecia totalis/universalis, had higher clonality than normal scalp.

The sample was CD8+ T cells sorted from blood, taken at week 0. The chain employs TRBV7-9 and TRBJ2-7, with TRBD1 as a possible D gene (5 bases). This receptor was obtained from a human donor with alopecia areata. The CDR3, as DNA: TGTGCCAGCAGCCCGCAGGGTTTCTACGAGCAGTACTTC. As protein: CASSPQGFYEQYF.